This TCR beta chain is drawn from a study of tumor-infiltrating lymphocytes in primary liver carcinoma. About the study: Patients of both sexes were 30 to 69 years old. Tumors were stage T1-T3 N0M0, about 4.2 to 10 cm across.

From unsorted bulk tissue weighing roughly 17-31 mg, DNA and RNA were co-extracted. Collection of samples drew on five separate regions of each tumor. Comment on this clonotype: Likely a read error: the CDR3 ends without its conserved phenylalanine or tryptophan.

With a constant-region primer, TCR beta cDNA was made from approximately 520 ng of total RNA. Libraries covering TCR beta were generated through three nested multiplex PCR rounds (using a slightly modified ARM-PCR). Rounds one and two of PCR, each of 10 cycles, were primed with TRBV1-TRBV30 forward primers and a C-beta reverse primer. Each CDR3 protein is one row after TCRdb ran MiXCR on the multiplex PCR reads. This table has more than 95,000 distinct CDR3 sequences, approximately 64% appearing once. The germline V gene encodes CDR1 SGHNT and CDR2 YENEEA. The CDR3 has 14 amino acids. The chain has TRBV11-3 and TRBJ2-3; D is ambiguous. The sequence came from a woman aged 60 to 75 with primary liver carcinoma and hepatitis B virus infection. Material for sequencing was liver tumor tissue from sampling region 3. Stated subset: tumor region T3, left-lateral pole. CDR3 region: CVSSHRAGTDTQYS. In DNA form, the CDR3 reads TGTGTCAGCAGCCATCGGGCAGGCACAGATACGCAGTATTCT.